This paragraph covers one T cell receptor (beta chain) sequence. Antigen: not known. Germline values: CDR1 LNHDA, CDR2 SQIVND (reference sequence). V dropped 3 bases and J dropped 14 bases, with 14 bases sitting between them. The CDR3 has 13 amino acids. These data belong to a study of cytomegalovirus exposure and HLA in healthy donors. General study results and limits: The study designated roughly 150 TCR beta chains cytomegalovirus-associated. There were a few CMV-associated chains whose specificity for CMV antigens was confirmed in vitro.

The method was immunoSEQ multiplex PCR; TCRdb's version includes in-frame clones alone and lacks a portion of them. The repertoire has roughly 240,000 clones, around nine tenths of them found once; the top ten carry approximately 2.5%. Material: PBMCs. The chain uses TRBV19 and TRBJ1-6, with a tentative D call TRBD1 (6 bases). The source is a man aged 18 to 29 in good health and CMV-seronegative. The CDR3 loop is CASSIGTKEALHF. The CDR3 DNA sequence: TGTGCCAGTAGTATTGGGACAAAGGAGGCCCTCCACTTT.